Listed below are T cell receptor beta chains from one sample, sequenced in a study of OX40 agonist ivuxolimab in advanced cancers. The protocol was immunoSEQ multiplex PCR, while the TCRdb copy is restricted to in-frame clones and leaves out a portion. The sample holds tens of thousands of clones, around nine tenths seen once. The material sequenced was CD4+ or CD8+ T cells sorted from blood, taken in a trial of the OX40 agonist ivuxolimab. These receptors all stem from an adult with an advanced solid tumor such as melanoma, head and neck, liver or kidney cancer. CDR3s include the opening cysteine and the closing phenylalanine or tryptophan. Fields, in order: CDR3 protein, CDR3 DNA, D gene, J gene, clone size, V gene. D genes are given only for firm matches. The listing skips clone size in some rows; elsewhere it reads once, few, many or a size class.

CASSQETRANEQFF TGCGCCAGCAGCCAAGAGACTAGGGCCAATGAGCAGTTCTTC . TRBJ2-1 . TRBV4-1
CASSLGRESVYEQYF TGTGCCAGCAGCTTAGGGCGGGAGTCGGTCTACGAGCAGTACTTC TRBD2 TRBJ2-7 many TRBV7-8
CATWDPSLDTEAFF TGTGCCACATGGGACCCCTCCCTGGACACTGAAGCTTTCTTT . TRBJ1-1 . TRBV27
CATSTRTAINEKLFF TGTGCCACCAGCACCCGGACAGCCATTAATGAAAAACTGTTTTTT . TRBJ1-4 . TRBV15
CASSSGLAVGELFF TGTGCCAGCAGCTCTGGACTAGCGGTCGGGGAGCTGTTTTTT TRBD2 TRBJ2-2 . TRBV27
CSITGTGEYNEQFF TGCAGCATCACCGGGACAGGAGAGTACAATGAGCAGTTCTTC TRBD1 TRBJ2-1 . TRBV29-1
CASSEAGYNEQFF TGTGCCAGCAGTGAAGCGGGCTATAATGAGCAGTTCTTC . TRBJ2-1 . TRBV6-1
CASSGAVNTEAFF TGTGCCAGTAGTGGGGCGGTGAACACTGAAGCTTTCTTT . TRBJ1-1 . TRBV19
CASSLSSRGLTTEAFF TGTGCCAGTAGCCTATCCTCCAGGGGGCTTACCACTGAAGCTTTCTTT TRBD1 TRBJ1-1 . TRBV19
CASGLTGTYEQYF TGTGCTAGTGGTCTGACAGGAACCTACGAGCAGTACTTC . TRBJ2-7 . TRBV12-5
CASSQERGTSGPF TGTGCCAGCAGCCAAGAAAGAGGGACTAGCGGTCCTTTC TRBD2 TRBJ2-7 . TRBV4-2
CASSLSGTHNEQFF TGTGCCAGCAGTTTATCCGGGACGCACAATGAGCAGTTCTTC . TRBJ2-1 . TRBV27
CASSSDYEQYF TGTGCCAGCAGCTCTGACTACGAGCAGTACTTC . TRBJ2-7 . TRBV7-9
CASSPPPRTNIGEKLFF TGTGCCAGCAGCCCGCCCCCCAGAACGAACATTGGGGAAAAACTGTTTTTT . TRBJ1-4 . TRBV11-2
CASSSVERGEVETQYF TGTGCCAGCAGCTCAGTCGAGCGGGGGGAGGTAGAGACCCAGTACTTC TRBD2 TRBJ2-5 . TRBV11-2
CASSMGLGYNEQFF TGTGCCAGCAGTATGGGACTGGGCTACAATGAGCAGTTCTTC . TRBJ2-1 . TRBV11-3
CASSSPADGYNSPLHF TGTGCCAGCAGCTCACCCGCGGACGGGTATAATTCACCCCTCCACTTT . TRBJ1-6 . TRBV7-9
CASSLGQKLFF TGTGCCAGCAGCTTGGGTCAAAAACTGTTTTTT . TRBJ1-4 . TRBV5-6
CASSFLVGAENIQYF TGTGCCAGCAGCTTTCTGGTTGGGGCTGAAAACATTCAGTACTTC . TRBJ2-4 . TRBV7-9
CSAPQGGGELFF TGCAGCGCCCCCCAGGGAGGCGGGGAGCTGTTTTTT . TRBJ2-2 . TRBV29-1
CASRDLTGGREKLFF TGTGCCAGCAGGGACTTGACAGGGGGTCGCGAAAAACTGTTTTTT TRBD1 TRBJ1-4 . TRBV6-5
CASSLEVPYEQYF TGTGCCAGCAGCTTGGAGGTCCCCTACGAGCAGTACTTC . TRBJ2-7 . TRBV5-6
CASSTGGADKYF TGTGCCAGCAGTACGGGGGGGGCCGACAAGTATTTT TRBD2 TRBJ2-3 . TRBV11-2
CSVVPGLERGSDYGYTF TGCAGCGTTGTCCCCGGGCTAGAAAGGGGATCCGACTATGGCTACACCTTC . TRBJ1-2 . TRBV29-1
CASSATGAGGEQYF TGTGCCAGCAGTGCAACAGGGGCGGGGGGCGAGCAGTACTTC . TRBJ2-7 . TRBV27
CASNEGGGLIETQYF TGTGCCAGCAACGAGGGGGGCGGACTGATTGAGACCCAGTACTTC . TRBJ2-5 . TRBV19
CASSPNFGVSTGELFF TGTGCCAGCAGCCCCAATTTCGGGGTGAGCACCGGGGAGCTGTTTTTT . TRBJ2-2 . TRBV7-9
CSVDRDNPSEVNYGYTF TGCAGCGTCGACCGGGACAACCCGAGCGAGGTTAACTATGGCTACACCTTC . TRBJ1-2 . TRBV29-1
CASSQDRQGGYEQYF TGCGCCAGCAGCCAAGATAGGCAAGGGGGCTACGAGCAGTACTTC . TRBJ2-7 once TRBV4-1
CAISDPGLAGESNTGELFF TGTGCCATCAGTGACCCGGGACTAGCGGGGGAATCTAACACCGGGGAGCTGTTTTTT TRBD2 TRBJ2-2 . TRBV10-3
CASRMGGTEAFF TGTGCCAGCAGGATGGGGGGCACTGAAGCTTTCTTT . TRBJ1-1 . TRBV19
CASSTGLAGSTDTQYF TGTGCCAGTAGTACGGGACTAGCGGGGAGCACAGATACGCAGTATTTT TRBD2 TRBJ2-3 . TRBV19
CASSPRDSFYGYTF TGTGCCAGTAGTCCACGGGACAGCTTTTATGGCTACACCTTC TRBD1 TRBJ1-2 . TRBV19
CAWDPDVGRYEQYF TGTGCCTGGGACCCGGACGTAGGGAGGTACGAGCAGTACTTC . TRBJ2-7 . TRBV30
CASSESGSGYTF TGTGCCAGCAGTGAGTCAGGAAGTGGCTACACCTTC . TRBJ1-2 . TRBV25-1
CASSQDSLSAGGHTGELFF TGCGCCAGCAGCCAAGATTCCCTTTCCGCGGGGGGGCATACCGGGGAGCTGTTTTTT TRBD2 TRBJ2-2 . TRBV4-1
CASRNGGQGDQPQHF TGTGCCAGCAGGAATGGGGGACAGGGGGATCAGCCCCAGCATTTT TRBD1 TRBJ1-5 . TRBV7-9
CASSLAGQVYEQYF TGTGCCAGCAGTTTAGCGGGACAGGTCTACGAGCAGTACTTC TRBD1 TRBJ2-7 . TRBV27
CASSLRRLTGLHEQYF TGTGCCAGCAGTCTCCGCCGACTAACAGGGTTGCACGAGCAGTACTTC . TRBJ2-7 . TRBV27
CASSIGSNNEQFF TGTGCCAGTAGTATAGGGTCAAACAATGAGCAGTTCTTC . TRBJ2-1 . TRBV19
CASRQIRTATYEQYF TGTGCCAGCAGACAGATAAGGACAGCCACCTACGAGCAGTACTTC . TRBJ2-7 . TRBV6-1
CASSYGGNEQFF TGTGCCAGCAGTTACGGGGGCAATGAGCAGTTCTTC . TRBJ2-1 . TRBV6-5
CASSPETGNYGYTF TGCGCCAGCAGCCCAGAGACAGGAAACTATGGCTACACCTTC . TRBJ1-2 . TRBV5-1
CASSTNFAAVEKLFF TGTGCCAGCAGTACAAACTTCGCGGCAGTTGAAAAACTGTTTTTT . TRBJ1-4 once TRBV2
CASSPGQGTEQYF TGTGCCAGCAGCCCGGGACAGGGAACAGAGCAGTACTTC TRBD1 TRBJ2-7 . TRBV27
CASSGPGQGWETQYF TGTGCCAGCAGCGGACCCGGGCAGGGATGGGAGACCCAGTACTTC . TRBJ2-5 . TRBV9
CASTSERGATDTQYF TGTGCCAGCACCAGTGAGCGGGGGGCCACAGATACGCAGTATTTT TRBD2 TRBJ2-3 . TRBV7-9